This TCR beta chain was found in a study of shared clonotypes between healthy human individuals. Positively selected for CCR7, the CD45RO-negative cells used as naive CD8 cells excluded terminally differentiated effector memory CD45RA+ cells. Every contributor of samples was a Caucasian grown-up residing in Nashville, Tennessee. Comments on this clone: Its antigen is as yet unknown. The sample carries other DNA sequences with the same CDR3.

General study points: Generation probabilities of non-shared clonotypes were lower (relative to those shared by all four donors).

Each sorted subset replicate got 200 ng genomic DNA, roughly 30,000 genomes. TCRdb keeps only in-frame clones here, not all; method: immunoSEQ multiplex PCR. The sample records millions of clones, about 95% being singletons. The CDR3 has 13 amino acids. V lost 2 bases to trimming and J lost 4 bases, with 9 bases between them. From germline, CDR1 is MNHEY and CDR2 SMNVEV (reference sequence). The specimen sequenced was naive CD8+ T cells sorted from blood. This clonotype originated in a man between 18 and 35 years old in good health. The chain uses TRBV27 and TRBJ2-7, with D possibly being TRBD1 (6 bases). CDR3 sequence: CASSLGTNYEQYF. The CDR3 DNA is TGTGCCAGCAGTTTAGGGACAAATTACGAGCAGTACTTC.